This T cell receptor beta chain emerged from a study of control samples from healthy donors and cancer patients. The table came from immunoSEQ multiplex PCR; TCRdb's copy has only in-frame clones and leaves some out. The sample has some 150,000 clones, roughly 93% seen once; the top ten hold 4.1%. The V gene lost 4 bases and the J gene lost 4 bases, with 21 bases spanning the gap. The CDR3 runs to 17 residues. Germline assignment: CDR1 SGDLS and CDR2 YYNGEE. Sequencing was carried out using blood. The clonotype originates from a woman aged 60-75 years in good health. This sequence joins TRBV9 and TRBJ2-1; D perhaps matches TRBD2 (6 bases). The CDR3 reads CASSPPLGRGGYNEQFF. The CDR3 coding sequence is TGTGCCAGCAGCCCCCCGCTTGGGCGGGGAGGATACAATGAGCAGTTCTTC.